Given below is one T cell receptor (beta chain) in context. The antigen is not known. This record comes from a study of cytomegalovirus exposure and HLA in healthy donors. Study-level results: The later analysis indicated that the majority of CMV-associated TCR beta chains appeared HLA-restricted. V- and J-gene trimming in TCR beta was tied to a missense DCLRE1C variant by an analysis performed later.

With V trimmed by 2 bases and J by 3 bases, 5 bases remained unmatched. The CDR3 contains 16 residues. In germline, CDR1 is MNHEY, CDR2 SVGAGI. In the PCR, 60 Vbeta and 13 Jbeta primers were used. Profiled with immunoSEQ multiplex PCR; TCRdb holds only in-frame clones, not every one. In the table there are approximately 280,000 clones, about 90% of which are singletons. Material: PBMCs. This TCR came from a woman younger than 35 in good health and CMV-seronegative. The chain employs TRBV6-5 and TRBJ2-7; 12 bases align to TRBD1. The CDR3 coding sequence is TGTGCCAGCAGTTACCTTGGGACAGGGGGCGGCTACGAGCAGTACTTC. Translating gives CASSYLGTGGGYEQYF.